Listed here are 9 T cell receptor beta chains from one sample, sequenced in a study of T cell responses to AZD1222 COVID-19 vaccine. The data were produced by immunoSEQ multiplex PCR, yet TCRdb's version contains in-frame clones alone and is incomplete. The table records roughly 120,000 clones, 86% of them present only once. The starting material was peripheral blood, obtained 28 days after the second AZD1222 dose. The receptors stem from an adult who received the AZD1222 COVID-19 vaccine.

The V and J genes are TRBV7-2 and TRBJ1-1; weak D call: TRBD1 (6 bases). CDR3 length: 13 residues. V was trimmed by 5 bases and J by 0 bases, leaving 7 bases between them. Germline V lookup: CDR1 SGHTA, CDR2 FQGNSA. The chain's CDR3 is CASSRQVNTEAFF. CDR3 sequence (DNA): TGTGCCAGCAGCAGACAGGTGAACACTGAAGCTTTCTTT.

The gene calls are TRBV6-5 and TRBJ2-7; D gene ambiguous. CDR1 and CDR2 (germline): MNHEY, SVGAGI. V lost 5 bases, J lost 6 bases, and 11 bases lay in between. CDR3 length equals 12 residues. In DNA, the CDR3 is TGTGCCAGCAGTCTCGGACGCTCCGAGCAGTACTTC. Translation: CASSLGRSEQYF.

This chain links TRBV5-1 with TRBJ2-1, with 7 positions matching TRBD2. This CDR3 has 15 amino acids. Germline V gene sequence: CDR1 SGHRS, CDR2 YFSETQ. Unmatched junction bases numbered 14, after V lost 4 bases and J lost 10 bases. The CDR3 spells CASSPAVAGVWEQFF. CDR3 sequence (DNA): TGCGCCAGCAGCCCCGCCGTGGCGGGGGTGTGGGAGCAGTTCTTC.

The CDR3 DNA reads as TGTGCCAGCAGTTTTGTATCGGTCTTGGGAATCTACGAGCAGTACTTC. It codes for CASSFVSVLGIYEQYF. The genes are TRBV28 and TRBJ2-7; no reliable D call. Germline V lookup: CDR1 MDHEN, CDR2 SYDVKM. Trimming removed 3 bases at V and 3 bases at J, with 18 bases between. CDR3 length: 16 residues.

The chain carries TRBV21-1 and TRBJ2-1; TRBD2, the table's D call, was not compared with the DNA. TRBV21-1 is classified as a pseudogene. This CDR3 spans 15 amino acids. CDR3 DNA: TGTGCCAGCAGGGTCTTTTGGTTGGGAGACAATGAGCAGTTCTTC. Translated: CASRVFWLGDNEQFF.

This clone was counted only a few times. V and J are TRBV7-6 and TRBJ2-2, with a weak D call TRBD1 (6 bases). CDR1 and CDR2 (germline): SGHVS, FNYEAQ. V was cut by 5 bases and J by 4 bases, with 14 bases left in between. This CDR3 has 15 residues. The CDR3 nucleotides are TGTGCCAGCAGCCCGACAGGTCTGGGCACCGGGGAGCTGTTTTTT. Its protein product is CASSPTGLGTGELFF. The complete variable domain, with remaining parts taken from reference TRBV7-6 and TRBJ2-2, reads GAGVSQSPRYKVTKRGQDVALRCDPISGHVSLYWYRQALGQGPEFLTYFNYEAQQDKSGLPNDRFSAERPEGSISTLTIQRTEQRDSAMYRCASSPTGLGTGELFFGEGSRLTVL.

V and J are TRBV6-2 or TRBV6-3 and TRBJ1-2; TRBD1 agrees at 7 bases. The V segment lost 6 bases and the J segment 8 bases; nucleotides outside the gene matches: 12. The CDR3 extends over 14 amino acids. In germline, CDR1 is MNHEY, CDR2 SVGEGT. CDR3 sequence: CASSSQGTVVGYTF. CDR3 nucleotide sequence: TGTGCCAGCAGCTCACAGGGGACCGTCGTCGGCTACACCTTC.

The rearrangement links TRBV6-4 to TRBJ2-3, with a possible D match to TRBD2 (5 bases). Trimming removed 2 bases at V and 0 bases at J, with 6 bases between. The CDR3 runs 14 residues. Germline-derived CDR1 and CDR2 are MRHNA and SNTAGT. CDR3 in DNA: TGTGCCAGCAGTGACGAGGGTAGCACAGATACGCAGTATTTT. Protein: CASSDEGSTDTQYF.

This clone was seen only once. The chain carries TRBV19 and TRBJ2-2; TRBD1 matches 7 bases. Germline CDR1 is LNHDA and CDR2 is SQIVND (reference sequence). This CDR3 is built from 13 residues. The V gene end was trimmed by 8 bases and the J gene end by 6 bases; junction bases not matched to a gene: 6. The CDR3 sequence: CASRTGVAGELFF. CDR3 nucleotide sequence: TGTGCCAGTCGGACAGGTGTAGCCGGGGAGCTGTTTTTT.